This is a list of T cell receptor beta chains from one sample in a study of blood T cell repertoires in COVID-19. TCRdb's copy holds only in-frame clones and misses some; the assay was immunoSEQ multiplex PCR. Of around 120,000 clones in the sample, approximately 87% were seen once. Sequencing was carried out using peripheral blood. Every receptor here comes from a middle-aged man with acute or convalescent COVID-19. Each CDR3 is given with its conserved first and last residue. Size values are once, few and many counts, or a class for expanded clones, and some rows have none.

V gene | CDR3 length | clone size | CDR3 protein
TRBV5-6 | 15 | NA | CASSGRGAGVREQYF
TRBV4-1 | 16 | NA | CASSQPLQGLNYGYTF
TRBV6-6 | 16 | once | CASSYLKSTSNNEQFF
TRBV6-5 | 10 | NA | CASSLLEQYF
TRBV19 | 14 | NA | CASSFGQSNYGYTF
TRBV5-5 | 14 | NA | CASSRRDLDHEQYF
TRBV10-1 | 14 | NA | CATHYGGGTDEQFF
TRBV7-2 | 14 | NA | CASSLLGQYTEAFF
TRBV6-5 | 15 | NA | CASSYISRGHTEAFF
TRBV18 | 15 | NA | CASSPYGTGHTEAFF
TRBV9 | 17 | once | CASSVDGSGGMGNEQFF
TRBV5-4 | 13 | NA | CASRTTGTYEQYF
TRBV19 | 14 | NA | CASSIFQGNTEAFF
TRBV9 | 15 | once | CASSGRGGLATTQYF
TRBV25-1 | 16 | NA | CASRYNLAGGPETQYF
TRBV18 | 12 | NA | CASSPGGETQYF
TRBV7-8 | 14 | NA | CASSYGQGAGEQYF
TRBV6-5 | 14 | NA | CASSSTGSSYEQYF
TRBV29-1 | 17 | NA | CSVEEGPAGGPFNEQFF
TRBV15 | 20 | NA | CATSLSWGTSGRRGYNEQFF
TRBV18 | 14 | few | CASSPAGGNSPLHF
TRBV5-1 | 16 | once | CASSLGAGDSGNTIYF
TRBV5-8 | 14 | NA | CASSLQFVGQPQHF
TRBV5-8 | 15 | once | CASSFPGSGNSPLHF
TRBV7-6 | 14 | NA | CASSPRGYNSPLHF
TRBV19 | 12 | NA | CASKGQNSPLHF
TRBV10-3 | 16 | once | CAISEPASGSSYEQYF
TRBV7-2 | 16 | NA | CASSLATSGRTYEQYF
TRBV11-3 | 16 | NA | CASSFRLAGGEYEQYF
TRBV9 | 15 | NA | CASSVDPGAAETQYF
TRBV28 | 15 | NA | CASGQGAATNEKLFF
TRBV5-1 | 15 | NA | CASSFASGRTDTQYF
TRBV20-1 | 15 | NA | CSASAGGGTNEKLFF
TRBV19 | 16 | NA | CASSRVAGEAGHEQYF
TRBV7-9 | 17 | NA | CAGLTAGQRGIREKLFF
TRBV7-9 | 16 | NA | CASRSTTSHSTDTQYF
TRBV11-3 | 15 | NA | CASSLDGQYYNEQFF
TRBV5-6 | 14 | NA | CASSLLDRTNEQFF
TRBV30 | 13 | NA | CASLAAVYNEQFF
TRBV6-6 | 16 | NA | CASSYSNGRAKDTQYF